These T cell receptor beta chains were read from a single sample in a study of T cell changes during pregnancy in multiple sclerosis. Generated by immunoSEQ multiplex PCR, the TCRdb table keeps only in-frame clones and is missing some. The table includes tens of thousands of clones, around 94% detected once. Specimen: CD4+ T cells from peripheral blood mononuclear cells, collected in the third trimester of pregnancy. The receptors derive from a female donor with multiple sclerosis, enrolled in a pregnancy study. Each CDR3 is given with its conserved first and last residue. A D gene is named only where the DNA matches it firmly. Not all rows give a size; the values are once, few, many and, for expanded clones, a class.

TRBD1,-,TRBJ1-6,TRBV5-4,CASSFGDRDHPPLHF,TGTGCCAGCAGCTTTGGGGACAGGGATCACCCACCCCTCCACTTT
TRBD1,-,TRBJ2-7,TRBV5-4,CASRRDRGSYEQYF,TGTGCCAGCAGGCGGGACAGGGGCTCCTACGAGCAGTACTTC
-,-,TRBJ2-3,TRBV7-9,CASSLQGRAQYF,TGTGCCAGCAGCCTACAGGGTAGAGCGCAGTATTTT
TRBD1,-,TRBJ1-5,TRBV5-6,CASSLGQGYQPQHF,TGTGCCAGCAGCTTGGGACAGGGATATCAGCCCCAGCATTTT
TRBD1,-,TRBJ2-7,TRBV10-3,CAISDGVRGTVTYEQYF,TGTGCCATCAGTGACGGGGTGCGTGGGACAGTAACCTACGAGCAGTACTTC
TRBD2,-,TRBJ2-7,TRBV28,CASSTAGRYEQYF,TGTGCCAGCAGTACCGCCGGGAGGTACGAGCAGTACTTC
-,-,TRBJ1-5,TRBV6-1,CASSRRTTNQPQHF,TGTGCCAGCAGCCGCCGGACAACCAATCAGCCCCAGCATTTT
TRBD2,-,TRBJ2-7,TRBV7-2,CASSLWEGSYEQYF,TGTGCCAGCAGCCTTTGGGAGGGGTCCTACGAGCAGTACTTC
TRBD2,-,TRBJ2-7,TRBV27,CASSPTSGEYEQYF,TGTGCCAGCAGCCCCACTAGCGGAGAATACGAGCAGTACTTC
-,few,TRBJ1-4,TRBV19,CASSPWASTNEKLFF,TGTGCCAGTAGTCCCTGGGCCTCAACTAATGAAAAACTGTTTTTT
-,few,TRBJ2-4,TRBV2,CASSEGGNIQYF,TGTGCCAGCAGTGAAGGCGGAAACATTCAGTACTTC
TRBD2,-,TRBJ2-1,TRBV19,CASSIPKAGTSGRWEEQFF,TGTGCCAGTAGTATACCAAAAGCGGGGACTAGCGGGAGGTGGGAGGAGCAGTTCTTC
-,few,TRBJ2-2,TRBV4-1,CASSQAPSGGGTGELFF,TGCGCCAGCAGCCAAGCACCTAGCGGAGGGGGGACCGGGGAGCTGTTTTTT
TRBD1,-,TRBJ1-5,TRBV19,CASSIRQGNSNQPQHF,TGTGCCAGTAGTATCCGACAGGGCAATAGCAATCAGCCCCAGCATTTT
TRBD2,-,TRBJ2-5,TRBV5-1,CASSWGGSAGGRQTQYF,TGCGCCAGCAGCTGGGGCGGATCGGCGGGAGGGCGGCAGACCCAGTACTTC
TRBD1,-,TRBJ2-7,TRBV5-4,CASTRHGTGFYEQYF,TGTGCCAGCACGAGACATGGGACAGGGTTTTACGAGCAGTACTTC
TRBD1,medium-sized,TRBJ2-1,TRBV9,CASSARDSSYNEQFF,TGTGCCAGCAGCGCCCGGGACAGCTCCTACAATGAGCAGTTCTTC
-,-,TRBJ2-7,TRBV6-1,CASSPQAQIPYEQYF,TGTGCCAGCAGTCCTCAGGCCCAGATACCCTACGAGCAGTACTTC
TRBD2,-,TRBJ2-7,TRBV6-5,CASSFGLAERYEQYF,TGTGCCAGCAGTTTTGGACTAGCGGAGCGGTACGAGCAGTACTTC
-,-,TRBJ2-7,TRBV19,CASSIWAGKQGEQYF,TGTGCCAGTAGTATTTGGGCCGGGAAACAGGGTGAGCAGTACTTC
-,-,TRBJ2-1,TRBV28,CASRTYNEQFF,TGTGCCAGCCGAACTTACAATGAGCAGTTCTTC
TRBD1,-,TRBJ1-2,TRBV6-6,CASSRTGDYGYTF,TGTGCCAGCAGTCGTACAGGGGACTATGGCTACACCTTC
-,-,TRBJ1-4,TRBV5-1,CASREDRNTNEKLFF,TGCGCCAGCAGAGAAGACAGGAACACTAATGAAAAACTGTTTTTT
-,once,TRBJ2-5,TRBV6-1,CASSEEGGRRGETQYF,TGTGCCAGCAGTGAGGAGGGGGGGCGGAGAGGCGAGACCCAGTACTTC